These T cell receptor beta chains were read from a single sample in a study of shared clonotypes between healthy human individuals. This table comes from immunoSEQ multiplex PCR, and its TCRdb copy is limited to in-frame clones, with some not included. The table lists approximately 2,300,000 clones, approximately 90% of them singletons. The sample taken for sequencing was naive CD4+ T cells from PBMCs. These receptor sequences come from a man aged 18 to 29 in good health. Some clones in this sample may be carry-over from other donors' samples. Each CDR3 is given with its conserved first and last residue. A D gene is named only where the DNA matches it firmly.

J	V	D	CDR3
TRBJ1-2	TRBV30	-	CAWNPSGAGGYTF
TRBJ1-4	TRBV28	-	CASSPNPPKLFF
TRBJ2-5	TRBV1	-	CTSSQEIRDGSETQYF
TRBJ1-1	TRBV28	-	CASIDLNTEAFF
TRBJ2-7	TRBV5-5	TRBD2	CASNVAGSYEQYF
TRBJ1-4	TRBV7-8	-	CASRRTRINEKLFF
TRBJ2-7	TRBV7-2	TRBD1	CASSLVRTGSYEQYF
TRBJ2-3	TRBV28	-	CASSSSGVRTDTQYF
TRBJ1-5	TRBV28	-	CATLSGLGNSNQPQHF
TRBJ2-7	TRBV11-3	-	CASSPGGASYEQYF
TRBJ1-3	TRBV5-1	TRBD1	CASSYVGGGSGNTIYF
TRBJ1-1	TRBV10-3	TRBD1	CAISTGTGGAEAFF
TRBJ1-2	TRBV6-5	-	CASGPGWGYTF
TRBJ2-1	TRBV5-4	-	CASSPGGLALNEQFF
TRBJ2-7	TRBV28	TRBD1	CASSIAGRQGADYEQYF
TRBJ2-1	TRBV18	-	CASSPAVVSYNEQFF
TRBJ2-7	TRBV5-1	-	CASSLMRTYEQYF
TRBJ2-7	TRBV18	-	CASATTRRQTTYEQYF